This T cell receptor (beta chain) is from a study of Graves' ophthalmopathy and Graves' hyperthyroidism. The study's findings and limits: Most expanded clonotypes from thyroid (those above 0.001 frequency) were also found in blood.

In its sample, this clonotype was seen a few times. Its antigen remains unidentified. Researchers took RNA transcripts and amplified TCR beta CDR3 regions from them. The first round was an RT-PCR with HTBI primers, and the second round was a multiplex PCR. MiXCR, applied by TCRdb to the multiplex PCR reads, yields one record per CDR3 protein. The sample holds 200,000 to 250,000 distinct CDR3 sequences, less than 55% seen once. This CDR3 region has 14 residues. Germline CDR1 and CDR2: SGHRS and YFSETQ. J was trimmed by 5 bases and V by 2 bases; bases with no gene match: 5. Ineligible for inclusion were patients with other autoimmune diseases, uncontrolled infections, pregnancy or lactation. The starting material, approximately 10 ml of fresh peripheral blood, provided the PBMCs.

The receptor's source is an adult man with Graves' ophthalmopathy. The chain carries TRBV5-1 and TRBJ2-7, with 9 nucleotides matching TRBD1. Sequencing was performed on peripheral blood. CDR3 bases: TGCGCCAGCAGCTTCAGGACAGGGGACAACGAGCAGTACTTC. It encodes CASSFRTGDNEQYF.